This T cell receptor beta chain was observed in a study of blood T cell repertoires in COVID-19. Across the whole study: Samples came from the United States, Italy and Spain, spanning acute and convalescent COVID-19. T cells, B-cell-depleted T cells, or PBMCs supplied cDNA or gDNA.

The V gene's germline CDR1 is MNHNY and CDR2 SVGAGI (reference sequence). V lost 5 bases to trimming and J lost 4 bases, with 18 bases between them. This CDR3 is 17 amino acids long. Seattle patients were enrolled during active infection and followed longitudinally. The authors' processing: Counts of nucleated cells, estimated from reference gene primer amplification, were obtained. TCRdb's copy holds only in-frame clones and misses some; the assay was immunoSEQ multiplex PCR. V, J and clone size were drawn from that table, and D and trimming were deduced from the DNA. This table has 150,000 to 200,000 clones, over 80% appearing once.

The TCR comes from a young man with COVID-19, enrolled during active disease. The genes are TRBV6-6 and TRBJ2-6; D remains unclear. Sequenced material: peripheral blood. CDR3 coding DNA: TGTGCCAGCAGTCCTTTCCCGAGTAGAGTGGGGGCCAACGTCCTGACTTTC. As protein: CASSPFPSRVGANVLTF.